A single T cell receptor beta chain is shown here with its context. The target antigen is unknown. A CD45RO-CCR7+CD27+CD95- phenotype identified naive CD8+ T cells. This sample is part of a study of CXCR3-negative and CXCR3-positive naive CD8 T cells. Study-wide background: About 140 million TRB reads in total, about 1.5 +/- 0.3 million per library. The study, taken as a whole, reports: For CXCR3-positive naive cells, TRB CDR3s were more hydrophobic than those of CXCR3-negative naive cells. Whereas both naive subsets had comparably high diversity, memory CD8+ cells had much lower diversity.

Libraries of TRB cDNA were made by 5' RACE and carried UMIs. One entry per CDR3 protein, without DNA, is what TCRdb gives after re-calling the 5' RACE reads. This sample's clone table lists about 110,000 distinct CDR3 sequences. Germline CDR1 reads SQVTM; CDR2 reads ANQGSEA. This CDR3 spans 13 amino acids. J is TRBJ1-1 and V is TRBV29-1. Sequencing used naive CXCR3+ CD8+ T cells from blood. Subset indicated: CD45RO-CCR7+CD27+CD95- naive CD8+ T cells expressing CXCR3 (TNR3+). The sequence derives from a human donor in good health. Some clones in this sample may be carry-over from other donors' samples. The CDR3 spells CSVVGVESTEAFF.